This T cell receptor beta chain was captured by sequencing in a study of PD-1 blockade in classical Hodgkin lymphoma. General observations from the study: A significant rise in TCR diversity by C4D1 was seen for CD4+ but not CD8+ cells. There remain no defined causes for the repertoire differences, which possibly reflect disease activity or prior therapy.

The V end was cut by 3 bases, the J end by 4 bases, with 9 bases between. The CDR3 has 14 amino acids. CDR1 is MDHEN and CDR2 is SYDVKM in the germline V gene. The table lists this clone with a few counts. What it recognizes is unknown. Time point: cycle 4 day 1 (C4D1), after less than seven weeks of nivolumab. Each patient's relapse followed autologous stem cell transplantation, and brentuximab vedotin exposure varied. Thawed PBMCs supplied CD8+ T cells via magnetic negative selection. Patients reached a best response of complete response, partial response or progressive disease. Data came from immunoSEQ multiplex PCR; TCRdb stores just in-frame clones and leaves some out. The repertoire holds about 9,800 clones, with around 68% as singletons.

The material was CD8+ T cells from blood, obtained before the fourth cycle of nivolumab. V gene TRBV28 combines with J gene TRBJ1-4, with no clear D. The TCR originated in a human donor with classical Hodgkin lymphoma. CDR3 nucleotides: TGTGCCAGCAGTTTCCCGGGGATTAATGAAAAACTGTTTTTT. Amino acid sequence: CASSFPGINEKLFF.